The entry below describes one T cell receptor beta chain. The table came from immunoSEQ multiplex PCR; TCRdb's copy has only in-frame clones and leaves some out. The sample carries fewer than 40,000 clones, roughly nine tenths recorded once. The entry originates in a study of T cell changes during pregnancy in multiple sclerosis. There are 14 residues in the CDR3. Trimming cost V 8 bases and J 3 bases, with 17 bases left between them. CDR1 and CDR2 from the germline V gene are LNHDA and SQIVND (reference sequence). The sequence was obtained from a female donor with multiple sclerosis, enrolled in a pregnancy study. The sequenced sample was CD8+ T cells from peripheral blood mononuclear cells, obtained in the second trimester of pregnancy. The chain joins TRBV19 to TRBJ2-7, with a possible D match to TRBD1 (6 bases). The CDR3 sequence is CASRAGRGNYEQYF. CDR3 coding DNA: TGTGCCAGTCGGGCGGGTAGGGGGAACTACGAGCAGTACTTC.